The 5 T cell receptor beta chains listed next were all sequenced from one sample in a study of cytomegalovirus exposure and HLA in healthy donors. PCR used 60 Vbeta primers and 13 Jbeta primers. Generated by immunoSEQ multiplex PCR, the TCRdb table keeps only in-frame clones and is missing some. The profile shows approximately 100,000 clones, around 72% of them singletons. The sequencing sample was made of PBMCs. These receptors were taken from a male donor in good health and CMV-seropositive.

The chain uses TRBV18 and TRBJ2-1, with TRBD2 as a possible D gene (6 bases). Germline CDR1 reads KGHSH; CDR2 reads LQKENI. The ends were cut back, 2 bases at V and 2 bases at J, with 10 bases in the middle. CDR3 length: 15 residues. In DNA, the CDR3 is TGTGCCAGCTCACCAGTGGGGGGTCCCTACAATGAGCAGTTCTTC. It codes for CASSPVGGPYNEQFF.

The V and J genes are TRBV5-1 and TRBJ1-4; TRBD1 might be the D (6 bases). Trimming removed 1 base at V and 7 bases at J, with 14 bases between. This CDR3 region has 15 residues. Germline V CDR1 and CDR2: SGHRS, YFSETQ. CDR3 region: CASSLSGARGEKLFF. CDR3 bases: TGCGCCAGCAGCTTGTCAGGGGCCCGCGGTGAAAAACTGTTTTTT.

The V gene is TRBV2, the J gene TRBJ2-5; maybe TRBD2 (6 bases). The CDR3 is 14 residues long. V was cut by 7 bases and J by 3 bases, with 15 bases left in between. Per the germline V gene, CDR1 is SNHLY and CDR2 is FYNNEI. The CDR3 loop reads CASTGGSTKETQYF. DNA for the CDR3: TGTGCCAGCACAGGAGGGAGCACAAAAGAGACCCAGTACTTC.

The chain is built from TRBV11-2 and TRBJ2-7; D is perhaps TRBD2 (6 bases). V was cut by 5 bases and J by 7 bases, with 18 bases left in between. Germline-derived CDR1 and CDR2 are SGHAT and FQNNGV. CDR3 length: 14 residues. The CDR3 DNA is TGTGCCAGCAGCCCCCTCACCCGGGGGTGGGAGCAGTACTTC. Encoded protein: CASSPLTRGWEQYF.

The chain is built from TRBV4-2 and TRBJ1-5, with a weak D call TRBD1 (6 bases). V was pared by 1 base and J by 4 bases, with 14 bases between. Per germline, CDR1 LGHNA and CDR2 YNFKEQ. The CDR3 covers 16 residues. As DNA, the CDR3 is TGTGCCAGCAGCCAAGGGGACATTTTAAAGAATCAGCCCCAGCATTTT. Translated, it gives CASSQGDILKNQPQHF.